A selection of T cell receptor beta chains follows, all from one sample in a study of T cell changes during pregnancy in multiple sclerosis. Generated by immunoSEQ multiplex PCR, the TCRdb table keeps only in-frame clones and is missing some. The sample has about 36,000 clones, 85% to 95% seen once; the top ten hold 0.95% to 1.5%. Sequenced input: PBMCs (not recorded whether the cells were cultured). Receptor source: a female donor with multiple sclerosis, enrolled in a pregnancy study. Both conserved end residues are part of each CDR3. The D gene is left open where the match is weak. Size tells how often a clone was seen (once, few, many) or the class of an expanded clone, and some rows leave it out.

j_call: TRBJ1-1; d_call: -; v_call: TRBV30; cdr3_length: 13; clone_size: -; cdr3_aa: CAWTAGLNTEAFF; cdr3_nt: TGTGCCTGGACCGCCGGATTAAACACTGAAGCTTTCTTT
j_call: TRBJ2-7; d_call: TRBD2; v_call: TRBV11-2; cdr3_length: 16; clone_size: -; cdr3_aa: CASSLVSGRFLYEQYF; cdr3_nt: TGTGCCAGCAGCTTAGTGAGCGGGAGGTTTCTCTACGAGCAGTACTTC
j_call: TRBJ1-2; d_call: -; v_call: TRBV7-9; cdr3_length: 13; clone_size: once; cdr3_aa: CASSLAQNYGYTF; cdr3_nt: TGTGCCAGCAGCTTAGCGCAGAACTATGGCTACACCTTC
j_call: TRBJ2-3; d_call: TRBD2; v_call: TRBV5-4; cdr3_length: 16; clone_size: -; cdr3_aa: CASSLAGRGLSDTQYF; cdr3_nt: TGTGCCAGCAGCTTGGCCGGGAGGGGTCTGTCAGATACGCAGTATTTT
j_call: TRBJ2-1; d_call: TRBD2; v_call: TRBV5-1; cdr3_length: 14; clone_size: few; cdr3_aa: CASSLTSGSNEQFF; cdr3_nt: TGCGCCAGCAGCTTGACTAGCGGGAGCAATGAGCAGTTCTTC
j_call: TRBJ1-2; d_call: -; v_call: TRBV6-1; cdr3_length: 15; clone_size: -; cdr3_aa: CASREGTGPAYGYTF; cdr3_nt: TGTGCCAGCAGGGAGGGTACCGGCCCTGCCTATGGCTACACCTTC
j_call: TRBJ1-2; d_call: -; v_call: TRBV2; cdr3_length: 14; clone_size: medium-sized; cdr3_aa: CASSLIWGVYGYTF; cdr3_nt: TGTGCCAGCAGTCTAATCTGGGGAGTCTATGGCTACACCTTC
j_call: TRBJ2-6; d_call: -; v_call: TRBV2; cdr3_length: 15; clone_size: -; cdr3_aa: CASRQASSGANVLTF; cdr3_nt: TGTGCCAGCAGACAGGCAAGCTCTGGGGCCAACGTCCTGACTTTC
j_call: TRBJ1-1; d_call: -; v_call: TRBV4-1; cdr3_length: 16; clone_size: -; cdr3_aa: CASSQESDFRGGEAFF; cdr3_nt: TGCGCCAGCAGCCAAGAATCCGACTTTCGAGGGGGAGAAGCTTTCTTT
j_call: TRBJ2-2; d_call: -; v_call: TRBV6-6; cdr3_length: 15; clone_size: -; cdr3_aa: CASSIQPTFTGELFF; cdr3_nt: TGTGCCAGCAGTATCCAGCCCACCTTCACCGGGGAGCTGTTTTTT
j_call: TRBJ2-3; d_call: -; v_call: TRBV10-2; cdr3_length: 16; clone_size: -; cdr3_aa: CASSEIFVAGTDTQYF; cdr3_nt: TGCGCCAGCAGTGAAATATTTGTGGCAGGGACGGATACGCAGTATTTT
j_call: TRBJ2-7; d_call: -; v_call: TRBV11-2; cdr3_length: 14; clone_size: once; cdr3_aa: CASSSARGSYEQYF; cdr3_nt: TGTGCCAGCAGCTCTGCCAGGGGTTCCTACGAGCAGTACTTC
j_call: TRBJ1-5; d_call: -; v_call: TRBV2; cdr3_length: 16; clone_size: once; cdr3_aa: CASSERVSYSNQPQHF; cdr3_nt: TGTGCCAGCAGTGAAAGGGTGTCCTATAGCAATCAGCCCCAGCATTTT
j_call: TRBJ2-1; d_call: TRBD2; v_call: TRBV14; cdr3_length: 14; clone_size: -; cdr3_aa: CASSLLAGLNEQFF; cdr3_nt: TGTGCCAGCAGCCTACTAGCGGGACTCAATGAGCAGTTCTTC
j_call: TRBJ1-1; d_call: -; v_call: TRBV4-1; cdr3_length: 13; clone_size: once; cdr3_aa: CASSREQVGEAFF; cdr3_nt: TGCGCCAGCAGCCGAGAACAGGTGGGTGAAGCTTTCTTT
j_call: TRBJ1-3; d_call: TRBD1; v_call: TRBV12-5; cdr3_length: 14; clone_size: -; cdr3_aa: CASGSLTGGNTIYF; cdr3_nt: TGTGCTAGTGGTTCTTTGACAGGGGGAAACACCATATATTTT